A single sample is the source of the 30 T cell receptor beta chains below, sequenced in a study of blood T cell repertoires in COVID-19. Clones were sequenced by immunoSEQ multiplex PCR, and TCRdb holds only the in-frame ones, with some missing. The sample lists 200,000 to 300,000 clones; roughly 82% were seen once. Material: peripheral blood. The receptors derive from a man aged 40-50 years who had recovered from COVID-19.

This CDR3 is CASSERSSYNEQFF. The DNA of the CDR3 is TGTGCCAGCAGTGAAAGGAGCTCCTACAATGAGCAGTTCTTC. V gene TRBV2 combines with J gene TRBJ2-1; D not resolved. Germline CDR1 SNHLY, CDR2 FYNNEI. CDR3 length: 14 residues. With 2 bases removed from V and 0 bases from J, the gap between germline ends came to 5 bases. Full variable domain (rest looked up from reference TRBV2 and TRBJ2-1): EPEVTQTPSHQVTQMGQEVILRCVPISNHLYFYWYRQILGQKVEFLVSFYNNEISEKSEIFDDQFSVERPDGSNFTLKIRSTKLEDSAMYFCASSERSSYNEQFFGPGTRLTVL.

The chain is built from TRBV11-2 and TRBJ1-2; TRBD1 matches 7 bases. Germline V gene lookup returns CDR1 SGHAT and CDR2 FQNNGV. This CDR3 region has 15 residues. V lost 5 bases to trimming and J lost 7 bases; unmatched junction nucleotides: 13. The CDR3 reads CASSPNRGHLTGYTF. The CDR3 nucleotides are TGTGCCAGCAGCCCGAACAGGGGCCACCTAACTGGCTACACCTTC.

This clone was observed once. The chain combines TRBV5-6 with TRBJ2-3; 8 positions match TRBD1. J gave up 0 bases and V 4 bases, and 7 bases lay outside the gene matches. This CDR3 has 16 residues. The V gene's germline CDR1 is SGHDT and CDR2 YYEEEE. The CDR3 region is CASSRGQDSSTDTQYF. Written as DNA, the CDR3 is TGTGCCAGCAGCCGGGGACAGGACTCTAGCACAGATACGCAGTATTTT. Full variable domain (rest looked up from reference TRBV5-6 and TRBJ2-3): DAGVTQSPTHLIKTRGQQVTLRCSPKSGHDTVSWYQQALGQGPQFIFQYYEEEERQRGNFPDRFSGHQFPNYSSELNVNALLLGDSALYLCASSRGQDSSTDTQYFGPGTRLTVL.

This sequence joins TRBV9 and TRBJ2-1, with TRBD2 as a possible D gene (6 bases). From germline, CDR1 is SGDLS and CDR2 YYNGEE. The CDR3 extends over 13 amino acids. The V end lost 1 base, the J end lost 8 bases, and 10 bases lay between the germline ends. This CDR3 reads CASSVPSADEQFF. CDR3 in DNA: TGTGCCAGCAGCGTACCTAGCGCGGATGAGCAGTTCTTC.

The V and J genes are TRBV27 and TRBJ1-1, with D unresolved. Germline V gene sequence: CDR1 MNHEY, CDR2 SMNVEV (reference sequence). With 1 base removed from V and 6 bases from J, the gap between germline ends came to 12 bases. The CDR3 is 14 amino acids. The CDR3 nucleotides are TGTGCCAGCAGTTTATTTGGGCCAGCCTCTGAAGCTTTCTTT. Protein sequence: CASSLFGPASEAFF.

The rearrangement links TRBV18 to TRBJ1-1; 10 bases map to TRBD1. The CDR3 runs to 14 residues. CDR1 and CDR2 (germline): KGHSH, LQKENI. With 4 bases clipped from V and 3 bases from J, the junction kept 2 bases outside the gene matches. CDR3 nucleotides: TGTGCCAGCTCACGGGACAGGGGATACACTGAAGCTTTCTTT. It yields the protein CASSRDRGYTEAFF.

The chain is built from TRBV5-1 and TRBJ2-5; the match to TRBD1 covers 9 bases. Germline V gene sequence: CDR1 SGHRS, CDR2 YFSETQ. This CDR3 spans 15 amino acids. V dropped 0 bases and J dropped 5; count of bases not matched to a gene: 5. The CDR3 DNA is TGCGCCAGCAGCTTGGCCGGGACAGGGTTGGAGACCCAGTACTTC. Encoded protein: CASSLAGTGLETQYF.

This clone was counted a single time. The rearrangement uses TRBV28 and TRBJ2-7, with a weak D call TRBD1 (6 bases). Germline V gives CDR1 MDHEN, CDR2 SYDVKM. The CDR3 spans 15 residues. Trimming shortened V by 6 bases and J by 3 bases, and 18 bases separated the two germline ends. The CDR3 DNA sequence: TGTGCCAGCAGACCCCCGGGCAGGGGTGGCTACGAGCAGTACTTC. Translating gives CASRPPGRGGYEQYF.

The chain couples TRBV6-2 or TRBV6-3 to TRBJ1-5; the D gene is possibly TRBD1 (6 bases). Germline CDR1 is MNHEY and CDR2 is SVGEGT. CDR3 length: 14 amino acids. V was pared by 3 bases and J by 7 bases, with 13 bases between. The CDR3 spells CASSYPLTGQPQHF. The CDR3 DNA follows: TGTGCCAGCAGTTATCCCCTAACAGGGCAGCCCCAGCATTTT.

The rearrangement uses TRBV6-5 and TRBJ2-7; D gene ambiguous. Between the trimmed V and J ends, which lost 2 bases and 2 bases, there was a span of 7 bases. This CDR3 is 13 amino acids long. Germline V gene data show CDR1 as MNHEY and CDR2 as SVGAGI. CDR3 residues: CASSYGLTYEQYF. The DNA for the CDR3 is TGTGCCAGCAGTTACGGTCTAACCTACGAGCAGTACTTC.

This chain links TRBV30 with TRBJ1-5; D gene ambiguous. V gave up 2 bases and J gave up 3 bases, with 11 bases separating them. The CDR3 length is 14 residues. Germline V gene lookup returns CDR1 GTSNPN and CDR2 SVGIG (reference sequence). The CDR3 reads CAWSQEDNNQPQHF. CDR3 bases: TGTGCCTGGAGTCAGGAGGATAACAATCAGCCCCAGCATTTT.

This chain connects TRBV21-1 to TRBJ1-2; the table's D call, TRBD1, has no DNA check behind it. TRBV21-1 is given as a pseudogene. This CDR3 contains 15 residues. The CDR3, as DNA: TGTGCCAGCAGAGATAGACAGGGACCTTCCTATGGCTACACCTTC. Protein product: CASRDRQGPSYGYTF.

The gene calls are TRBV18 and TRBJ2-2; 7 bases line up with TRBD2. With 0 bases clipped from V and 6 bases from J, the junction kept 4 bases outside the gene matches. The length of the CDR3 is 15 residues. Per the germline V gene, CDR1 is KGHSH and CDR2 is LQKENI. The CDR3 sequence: CASSPPGGYAGELFF. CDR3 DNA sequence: TGTGCCAGCTCACCACCGGGAGGGTACGCCGGGGAGCTGTTTTTT. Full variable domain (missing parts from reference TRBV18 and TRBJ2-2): NAGVMQNPRHLVRRRGQEARLRCSPMKGHSHVYWYRQLPEEGLKFMVYLQKENIIDESGMPKERFSAEFPKEGPSILRIQQVVRGDSAAYFCASSPPGGYAGELFFGEGSRLTVL.

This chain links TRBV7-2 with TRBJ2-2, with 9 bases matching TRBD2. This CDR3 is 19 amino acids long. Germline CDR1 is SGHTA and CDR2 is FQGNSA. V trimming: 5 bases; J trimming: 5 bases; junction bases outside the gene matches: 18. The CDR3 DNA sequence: TGTGCCAGCAGCGTCGGGGGACTAGCTGGGTGGAGGGGAACCGGGGAGCTGTTTTTT. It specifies CASSVGGLAGWRGTGELFF.

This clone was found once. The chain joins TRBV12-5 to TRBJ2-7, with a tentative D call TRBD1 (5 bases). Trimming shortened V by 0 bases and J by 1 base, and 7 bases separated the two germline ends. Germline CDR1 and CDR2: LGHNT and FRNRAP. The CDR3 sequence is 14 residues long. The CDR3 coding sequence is TGTGCTAGTGGTTTGGTTCAGGGTTCCTACGAGCAGTACTTC. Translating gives CASGLVQGSYEQYF.

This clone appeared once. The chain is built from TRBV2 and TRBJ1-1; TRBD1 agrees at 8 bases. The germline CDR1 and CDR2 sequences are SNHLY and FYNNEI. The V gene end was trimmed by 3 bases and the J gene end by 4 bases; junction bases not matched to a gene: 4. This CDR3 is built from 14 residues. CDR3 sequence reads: CASSEITGGTEAFF. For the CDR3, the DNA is TGTGCCAGCAGTGAGATAACAGGGGGCACTGAAGCTTTCTTT.

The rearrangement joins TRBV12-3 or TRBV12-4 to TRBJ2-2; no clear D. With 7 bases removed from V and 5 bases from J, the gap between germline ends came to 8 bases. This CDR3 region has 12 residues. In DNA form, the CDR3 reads TGTGCCAGCACCCTCTCGACCGGGGAGCTGTTTTTT. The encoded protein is CASTLSTGELFF.

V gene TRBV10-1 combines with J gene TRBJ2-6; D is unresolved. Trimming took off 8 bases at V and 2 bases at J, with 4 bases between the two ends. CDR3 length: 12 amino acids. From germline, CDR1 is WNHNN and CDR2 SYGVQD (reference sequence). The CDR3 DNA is TGCGCCAGCCAAACTGGGGCCAACGTCCTGACTTTC. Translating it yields CASQTGANVLTF.

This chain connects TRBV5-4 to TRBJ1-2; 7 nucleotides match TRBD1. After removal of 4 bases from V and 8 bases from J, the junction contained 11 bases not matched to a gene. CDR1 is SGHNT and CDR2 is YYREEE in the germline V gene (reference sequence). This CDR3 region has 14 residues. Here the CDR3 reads CASSPGQAWRGYTF. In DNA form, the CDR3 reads TGTGCCAGCAGCCCCGGACAGGCGTGGCGAGGCTACACCTTC.

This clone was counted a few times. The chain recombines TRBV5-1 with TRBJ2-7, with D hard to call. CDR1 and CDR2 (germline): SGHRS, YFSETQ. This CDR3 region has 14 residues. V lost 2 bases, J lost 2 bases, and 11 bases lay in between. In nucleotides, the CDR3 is TGCGCCAGCAGCTTAGGCGGAATAGCCTACGAGCAGTACTTC. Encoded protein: CASSLGGIAYEQYF.

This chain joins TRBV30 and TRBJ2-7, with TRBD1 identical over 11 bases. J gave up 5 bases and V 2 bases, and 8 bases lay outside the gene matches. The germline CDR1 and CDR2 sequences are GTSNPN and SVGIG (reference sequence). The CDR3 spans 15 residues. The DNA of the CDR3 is TGTGCCTGGAGTCCGTTCCGGGACAGGGGGGACGAGCAGTACTTC. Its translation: CAWSPFRDRGDEQYF. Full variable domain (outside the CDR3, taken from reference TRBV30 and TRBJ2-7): SQTIHQWPATLVQPVGSPLSLECTVEGTSNPNLYWYRQAAGRGLQLLFYSVGIGQISSEVPQNLSASRPQDRQFILSSKKLLLSDSGFYLCAWSPFRDRGDEQYFGPGTRLTVT.

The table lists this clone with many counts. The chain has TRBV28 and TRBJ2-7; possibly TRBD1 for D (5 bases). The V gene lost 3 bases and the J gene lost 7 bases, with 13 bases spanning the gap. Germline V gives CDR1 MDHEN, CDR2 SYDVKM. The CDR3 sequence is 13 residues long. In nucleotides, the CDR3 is TGTGCCAGCAGTTTGGACATGCCTCGGGAGCAGTACTTC. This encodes CASSLDMPREQYF.

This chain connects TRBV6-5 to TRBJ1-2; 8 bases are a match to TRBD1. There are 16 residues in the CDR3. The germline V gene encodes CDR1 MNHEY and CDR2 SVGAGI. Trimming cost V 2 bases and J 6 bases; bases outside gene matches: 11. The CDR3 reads CASSYGSIRGQDGYTF. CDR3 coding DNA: TGTGCCAGCAGTTACGGGAGTATCAGGGGGCAGGATGGCTACACCTTC.

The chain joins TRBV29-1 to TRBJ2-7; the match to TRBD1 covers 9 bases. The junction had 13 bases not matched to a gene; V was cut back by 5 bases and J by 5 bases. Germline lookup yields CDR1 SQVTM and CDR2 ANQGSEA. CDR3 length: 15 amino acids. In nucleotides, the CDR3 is TGCAGCGTTAGTCCCTCGGGACAGGGTTGGAACGAGCAGTACTTC. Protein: CSVSPSGQGWNEQYF.

The CDR3 DNA reads TGTGCCACCAGTGATTTGCACCTCGGGGTGGTGAGCAATCAGCCCCAGCATTTT. It is translated as CATSDLHLGVVSNQPQHF. The chain has TRBV24-1 and TRBJ1-5; D is unresolved. This CDR3 is 18 amino acids long. Per the germline V gene, CDR1 is KGHDR and CDR2 is SFDVKD. Trimming shortened V by 0 bases and J by 1 base, and 15 bases separated the two germline ends.

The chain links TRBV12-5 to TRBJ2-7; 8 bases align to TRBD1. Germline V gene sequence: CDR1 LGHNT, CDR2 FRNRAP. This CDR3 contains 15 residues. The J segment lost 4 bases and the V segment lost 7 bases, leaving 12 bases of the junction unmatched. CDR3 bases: TGTGCTAGTGCCTCTCTCCGGACAGGGATTTACGAGCAGTACTTC. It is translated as CASASLRTGIYEQYF.

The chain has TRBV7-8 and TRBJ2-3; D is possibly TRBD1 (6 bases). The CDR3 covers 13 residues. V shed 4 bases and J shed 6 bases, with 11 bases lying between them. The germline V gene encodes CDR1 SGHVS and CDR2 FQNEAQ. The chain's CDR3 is CASSYRVGDTQYF. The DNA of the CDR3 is TGTGCCAGCAGCTACAGGGTGGGGGATACGCAGTATTTT.

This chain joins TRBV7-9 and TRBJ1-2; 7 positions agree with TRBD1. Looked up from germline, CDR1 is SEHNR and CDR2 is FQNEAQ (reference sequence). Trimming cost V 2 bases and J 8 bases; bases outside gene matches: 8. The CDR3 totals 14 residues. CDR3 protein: CASSLISTGDGYTF. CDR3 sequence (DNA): TGTGCCAGCAGCTTAATATCCACAGGGGACGGCTACACCTTC.

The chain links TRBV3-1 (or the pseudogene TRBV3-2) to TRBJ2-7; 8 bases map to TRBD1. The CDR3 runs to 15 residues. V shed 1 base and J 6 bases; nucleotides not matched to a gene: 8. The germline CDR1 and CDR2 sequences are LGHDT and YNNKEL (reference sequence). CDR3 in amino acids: CASSQGPGTGFEQYF. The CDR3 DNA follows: TGTGCCAGCAGCCAAGGCCCCGGGACAGGTTTCGAGCAGTACTTC.

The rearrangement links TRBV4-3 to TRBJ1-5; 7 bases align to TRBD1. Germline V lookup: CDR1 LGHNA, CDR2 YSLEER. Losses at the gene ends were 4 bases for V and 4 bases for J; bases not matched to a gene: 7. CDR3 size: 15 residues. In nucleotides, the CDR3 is TGCGCCAGCAGCCGAACGGGACAGCCAAATCAGCCCCAGCATTTT. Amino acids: CASSRTGQPNQPQHF.